The present TCR beta chain was sequenced within a study of radiotherapy plus CTLA-4 blockade in lung cancer. Across the whole study: Disease control was present in around a third of patients, and objective responses in about 19%.

Participants had chemo-refractory metastatic non-small-cell lung cancer and were treated with focal radiation plus ipilimumab CTLA-4 blockade. Libraries were prepared by immunoSEQ multiplex PCR; TCRdb keeps only in-frame clonotypes and omits some of them. The table shows over 50,000 clones, with approximately 80% occurring only once. Concerning this clone: Its antigen is as yet unknown.

Study results and caveats: Researchers report tumor-derived TCR clones expanding in blood after radiotherapy plus ipilimumab. Early blood T cell clone dynamics reportedly forecast response best, with interferon-beta.

The sample here was peripheral blood, taken from a patient treated with radiotherapy plus ipilimumab. The receptor was derived from a human donor with non-small cell lung cancer who had a complete response to radiotherapy plus ipilimumab.

As DNA, the CDR3 is TGTGCCAGCAGCCCGAGGCGTAGCGGGGGAACAGATACGCAGTATTTT. Protein sequence: CASSPRRSGGTDTQYF. The chain employs TRBV5-6 and TRBJ2-3, with 9 bases aligning to TRBD2. This CDR3 is 16 amino acids long. Germline V CDR1 and CDR2: SGHDT, YYEEEE. With V trimmed by 4 bases and J by 3 bases, 9 bases remained unmatched. Combining the CDR3 with reference TRBV5-6 and TRBJ2-3 gives the whole variable domain DAGVTQSPTHLIKTRGQQVTLRCSPKSGHDTVSWYQQALGQGPQFIFQYYEEEERQRGNFPDRFSGHQFPNYSSELNVNALLLGDSALYLCASSPRRSGGTDTQYFGPGTRLTVL.